The 16 T cell receptor beta chains presented below share a single source sample, sequenced in a study of human T cells and chemical hapten exposure. Time point reported: patch test 1, 2 weeks after DPC sensitization. Treatment here: therapeutic diphenylcyclopropenone sensitization with weekly scalp DPC. Via MiXCR, TCRdb re-called the RACE reads, giving one row per CDR3 protein. Among fewer than 500,000 distinct CDR3 sequences, approximately 4.4% were seen once, and the ten largest hold 2% to 2.5%. Sequenced material: whole blood, taken in connection with sensitization to the hapten diphenylcyclopropenone (DPC). These receptors were collected from a woman in her forties or fifties with alopecia areata. Some clones in this sample may be carry-over from other donors' samples.

This clonotype has a count of ten or more. The chain employs TRBV7-9 and TRBJ2-7; the D gene is possibly TRBD2 (6 bases). This CDR3 spans 13 amino acids. Germline values: CDR1 SEHNR, CDR2 FQNEAQ (reference sequence). V lost 5 bases to trimming and J lost 4 bases, with 12 bases between them. This CDR3 is CASSNTRGYEQYF. CDR3 sequence (DNA): TGTGCCAGCAGCAACACTCGGGGGTACGAGCAGTACTTC.

At least ten counts were recorded for this clonotype. This chain links TRBV11-2 with TRBJ2-1; D possibly corresponds to TRBD2 (5 bases). The germline V and J ends were trimmed by 1 base and 3 bases, with 10 bases remaining between them. The V gene's germline CDR1 is SGHAT and CDR2 FQNNGV. The CDR3 length is 15 residues. CDR3 sequence reads: CASSLASWYYNEQFF. DNA for the CDR3: TGTGCCAGCAGCTTAGCTAGCTGGTACTACAATGAGCAGTTCTTC.

The rearrangement uses TRBV7-2 and TRBJ2-5, with a weak D call TRBD2 (5 bases). The CDR3 runs 14 residues. Trimming cost V 5 bases and J 7 bases, with 17 bases left between them. From germline, CDR1 is SGHTA and CDR2 FQGNSA. The CDR3 region is CASSLTRTSRTQYF. The CDR3 DNA is TGTGCCAGCAGCCTCACGCGGACTTCCAGGACCCAGTACTTC.

At least ten counts were recorded for this clonotype. V gene TRBV29-1 combines with J gene TRBJ1-1; D perhaps matches TRBD1 (6 bases). CDR1 and CDR2 (germline): SQVTM, ANQGSEA. CDR3 size: 14 residues. Trimming shortened V by 0 bases and J by 4 bases, and 12 bases separated the two germline ends. The CDR3 DNA is TGCAGCGTTGAAGAGGGGGCAGGGATCACTGAAGCTTTCTTT. It specifies CSVEEGAGITEAFF.

This clonotype appeared many times. The DNA for the CDR3 is TGTGCCAGCAGCCCTGCGGCAGCATACAATGAGCAGTTCTTC. Residues: CASSPAAAYNEQFF. The chain employs TRBV12-3 or TRBV12-4 and TRBJ2-1; no clear D gene. The germline V and J ends were trimmed by 6 bases and 4 bases, with 13 bases remaining between them. The CDR3 is 14 residues long.

This clonotype was picked up many times. The rearrangement joins TRBV2 to TRBJ2-3, with 8 bases aligning to TRBD1. Germline lookup yields CDR1 SNHLY and CDR2 FYNNEI. The CDR3 runs to 16 residues. The V segment lost 0 bases and the J segment 2 bases; nucleotides outside the gene matches: 4. This chain's CDR3 is CASSEARTGTTDTQYF. The CDR3 DNA sequence: TGTGCCAGCAGTGAAGCAAGGACAGGGACCACAGATACGCAGTATTTT.

The rearrangement uses TRBV9 and TRBJ2-7; 7 bases fit TRBD1. CDR1 SGDLS and CDR2 YYNGEE come from the germline V gene. Trimming at V came to 3 bases and at J to 3 bases, leaving 6 bases not matched to a gene. The CDR3 covers 14 residues. CDR3 bases: TGTGCCAGCAGCGCACAGGGGAATCGCTACGAGCAGTACTTC. Protein sequence: CASSAQGNRYEQYF.

As DNA, the CDR3 is TGCAGCGGGGAAGCGGGATCCACAGATACGCAGTATTTT. Amino acid sequence: CSGEAGSTDTQYF. V gene TRBV29-1 combines with J gene TRBJ2-3, with 7 bases fitting TRBD2. The germline V gene has CDR1 SQVTM and CDR2 ANQGSEA. Unmatched junction bases numbered 6, after V lost 7 bases and J lost 2 bases. CDR3 length equals 13 residues.

This clonotype was picked up many times. This rearrangement joins TRBV6-2 or TRBV6-3 to TRBJ2-2; no clear D gene. Germline V CDR1 and CDR2: MNHEY, SVGEGT. The CDR3 consists of 14 residues. CDR3 DNA sequence: TGTGTCACTTACCGAAGCCGAGGAACCGGGGAGCTGTTTTTT. Its protein is CVTYRSRGTGELFF.

This clonotype was detected only a few times. The V call is TRBV4-1, the J call TRBJ2-7, with D possibly matching TRBD1 (5 bases). The V gene lost 4 bases and the J gene lost 4 bases, with 23 bases spanning the gap. This CDR3 spans 17 amino acids. CDR1 and CDR2 from the germline V gene are MGHRA and YSYEKL. CDR3 sequence (DNA): TGCGCCAGCAGCCTGAAATTCGGACCTGGGGCGAATTACGAGCAGTACTTC. This translates into CASSLKFGPGANYEQYF.

This clonotype showed up many times. V gene TRBV7-3 combines with J gene TRBJ2-7; a weak D match, TRBD1 (5 bases). Trimming cost V 0 bases and J 7 bases, with 10 bases left between them. The CDR3 runs to 13 residues. Per germline, CDR1 SGHTA and CDR2 FQGTGA. In DNA form, the CDR3 reads TGTGCCAGCAGCTTAACAGGGGCGGAAGAGCAGTACTTC. This gives the protein CASSLTGAEEQYF.

The table lists this clonotype with many counts. The J gene is TRBJ1-1, the V gene TRBV12-3 or TRBV12-4; tentatively, D is TRBD1 (6 bases). This CDR3 spans 12 amino acids. V was cut by 5 bases and J by 8 bases, with 12 bases left in between. CDR3 residues: CASSTLDREAFF. The CDR3 DNA is TGTGCCAGCAGTACTCTAGACAGGGAAGCTTTCTTT.

There are many counts of this clonotype. CDR3 residues: CASSPRLAGESEQFF. In DNA, the CDR3 is TGTGCCAGCAGCCCTCGGCTAGCGGGAGAATCTGAGCAGTTCTTC. The chain combines TRBV4-2 with TRBJ2-1; 10 bases are shared with TRBD2. The ends lost 4 bases at V and 9 bases at J; junction bases unmatched: 9. In germline, CDR1 is LGHNA, CDR2 YNFKEQ. CDR3 size: 15 residues.

The sample holds a few counts of this clonotype. The chain combines TRBV12-3 or TRBV12-4 with TRBJ2-1; TRBD2 matches 11 bases. V shed 0 bases and J 9 bases; nucleotides not matched to a gene: 4. The CDR3 contains 15 residues. In DNA form, the CDR3 reads TGTGCCAGCAGTTTAGCTAGCGGGAGGGCCGCTGAGCAGTTCTTC. It yields the protein CASSLASGRAAEQFF.

This clonotype has a count of ten or more. The chain uses TRBV5-6 and TRBJ2-1; no firm D call. Trimming stripped 3 bases from V and 8 bases from J, with 18 bases between. The CDR3 runs to 15 residues. Germline V gene data show CDR1 as SGHDT and CDR2 as YYEEEE. Here the CDR3 DNA reads TGTGCCAGCAGCTCGGACGTCGGTTCCGTCGATGAGCAGTTCTTC. Translated, it gives CASSSDVGSVDEQFF.

This clonotype was seen at least ten times. The genes are TRBV28 and TRBJ1-1; D remains unclear. The germline V gene encodes CDR1 MDHEN and CDR2 SYDVKM. The length of the CDR3 is 16 residues. V was shortened by 6 bases and J by 3 bases, with 20 bases between the two germline ends. CDR3: CASRPPSLTGDTEAFF. CDR3 bases: TGTGCCAGCAGACCCCCAAGTTTAACGGGAGACACTGAAGCTTTCTTT.